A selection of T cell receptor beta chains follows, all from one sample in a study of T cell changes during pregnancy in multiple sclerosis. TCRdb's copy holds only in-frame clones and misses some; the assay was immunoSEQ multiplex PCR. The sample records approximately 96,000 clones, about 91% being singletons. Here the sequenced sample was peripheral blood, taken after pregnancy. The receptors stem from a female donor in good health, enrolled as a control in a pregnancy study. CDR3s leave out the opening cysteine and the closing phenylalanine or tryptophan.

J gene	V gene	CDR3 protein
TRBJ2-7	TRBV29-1	SAMRGQGGYEQY
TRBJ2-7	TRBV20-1	RIRGLNEQY
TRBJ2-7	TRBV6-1	ASRVRGAGYEQY
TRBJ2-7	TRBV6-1	ASSEIRYEQY
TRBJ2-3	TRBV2	ASRVDLVPTDTQY
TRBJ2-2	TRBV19	ASSGWTGSGELF
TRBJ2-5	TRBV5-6	ASSPYGGLETQY
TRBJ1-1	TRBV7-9	ASSLATGQNTEAF
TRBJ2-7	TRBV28	ASSFVGQGSYEQY
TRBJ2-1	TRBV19	ASSMGTRSRVEQF
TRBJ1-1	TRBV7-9	ASSSDFFEAF
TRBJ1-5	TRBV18	ASSRSRDQPQH
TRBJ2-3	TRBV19	ASSTTGGGTDTQY
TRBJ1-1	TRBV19	ASTLPGGRAF
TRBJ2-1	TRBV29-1	SADGHPALSYNEQF
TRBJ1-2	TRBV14	ASSQDFRRGYT
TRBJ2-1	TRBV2	ASSAQNYNEQF
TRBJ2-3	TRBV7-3	ASSSGTSGGSTDTQY
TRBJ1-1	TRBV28	ASSPRVYTEAF
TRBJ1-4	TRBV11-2	ASRAAANEKLF
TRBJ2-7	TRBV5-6	ASSSMEVRLAGFEQY
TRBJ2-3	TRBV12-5	ASGPGGDTQY
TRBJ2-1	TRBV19	ASTRDRSSYNEQF
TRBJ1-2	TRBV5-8	ASRRGSNYGYT
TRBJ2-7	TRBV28	ASSPGTSGMTYEQY
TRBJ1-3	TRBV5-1	ASSPGNSGNTIY
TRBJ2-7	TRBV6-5	ASSYSSTETSYEQY
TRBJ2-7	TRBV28	ASTVGSGSYEQY
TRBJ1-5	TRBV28	ASSPNRYNQPQH
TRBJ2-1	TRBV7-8	ASSEAGINYNEQF
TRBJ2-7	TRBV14	ASSQGIRGTYEQY
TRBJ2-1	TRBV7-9	ASKGGQGYNEQF
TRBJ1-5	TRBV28	ASTGGLRNQPQH
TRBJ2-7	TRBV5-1	ASSSNPGLAGGPQSYEQY
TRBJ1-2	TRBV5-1	ASSFESVNYGYT
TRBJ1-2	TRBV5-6	ASSQGQGLYGYT
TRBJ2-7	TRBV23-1	ASSPTPLLAGGVEQY
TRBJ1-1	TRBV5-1	ASRAGTMNTEAF
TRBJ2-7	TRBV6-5	ASRNTGGTYEQY
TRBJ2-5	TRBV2	ASSEEYRGYQETQY
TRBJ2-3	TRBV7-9	ASSPTGVSTDTQY
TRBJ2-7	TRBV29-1	SVGQTVPYEQY
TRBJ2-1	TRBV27	ASSPPRTSYNEQF